This T cell receptor beta chain came from a study of blood T cell repertoires in COVID-19. Participants' own reports of clinical history determined their cohort assignment. The table came from immunoSEQ multiplex PCR; TCRdb's copy has only in-frame clones and leaves some out. The table has 200,000 to 250,000 clones, 85% seen once. V lost 2 bases to trimming and J lost 4 bases, with 14 bases between them. Germline-derived CDR1 and CDR2 are KGHSH and LQKENI. The CDR3 runs 15 residues. The source of this sequence is a man aged 40-49 years who had recovered from COVID-19. The chain is built from TRBV18 and TRBJ1-1, with D perhaps matching TRBD1 (5 bases). The source material was PBMCs or T cells enriched from blood (not recorded which). The CDR3 DNA is TGTGCCAGCTCACCAAGGGTCCAGGGTGTCACTGAAGCTTTCTTT. This translates into CASSPRVQGVTEAFF.